This note documents a single T cell receptor (beta chain) sequence. This clone was counted only a few times. Its antigen remains unidentified. No base quality values were provided; no much bigger clone lies one nucleotide off. The sample originates from a study of shared clonotypes between healthy human individuals (TCRdb year 2020). As for the study more broadly: Two women and three men aged 18 to 49 years were included in the cohort. For each donor, CD4 naive and CD4 memory were each run on three plates, CD8 naive on two plates, and CD8 memory on one plate. Libraries were prepared and TCR repertoires were sequenced by different laboratories using diverse techniques, in order to increase sequencing depth and limit assay-specific biases. Each donor's leukapheresis produced roughly between roughly 0.85 and 10 billion PBMCs. The study deeply sequenced blood TCR repertoires of 5 or 6 healthy adults to estimate repertoire size and the extent of clonotype sharing between individuals. What the study reported, not specific to this receptor: Clonotypes shared by all four sorted-subset donors showed higher generation probabilities than non-shared clonotypes. Because the study included only a small number of donors, the genetic and exposure-history diversity represented was limited. Sampling was limited to blood, and TCR repertoires in tissue likely differ from TCR repertoires in blood. Sharing across four donors was observed for approximately 4.6% of naive CD4, over 3% of naive CD8, 2% to 2.5% of memory CD4, and approximately 0.41% of memory CD8 clonotypes. Rarefaction of sorted-subset datasets indicated incomplete sequencing despite the large sequencing depth. Pairwise subsampling indicated that sequencing depth was expected to affect the degree of clonotype sharing among donors. Naive subsets generally had larger estimated clonotype richness than memory subsets did.

For the CD8 naive samples, CD45RO-negative cells were positively selected for CCR7, yielding a CD45RA+CCR7+ population from which TemRA cells were excluded. Donors were healthy HIV-negative adults with no recently reported acute infections or vaccinations. All donors were Caucasian adults living in Nashville, Tennessee, USA. Blood was obtained by leukapheresis, after which PBMCs were separated by Ficoll-Histopaque density gradient centrifugation and cryopreserved in liquid nitrogen vapor phase. Purity and quantity of every magnetically sorted T cell population were checked by analytical flow cytometry. Genomic DNA was isolated from each sorted fraction and quantified by UV absorbance on a Nanodrop 2000c. Including cysteine and phenylalanine, the CDR3 has 11 amino acids. The only DNA kept is the CDR3, 33 bases in frame from the first base. A distance of 2 bases separates the germline ends of V and J, which lose 4 bases and 1 base respectively. The germline V gene (reference sequence) yields SGHNT for CDR1 and YYREEE for CDR2.

Using the deep immunoSEQ assay, multiplex PCR amplified TCR CDR3 regions from genomic DNA. For each cell subset, the extracted genomic DNA was distributed evenly across all wells of several immunoSEQ 96-well plates, and each plate served as one replicate. For sorted subsets, approximately 210 ng of genomic DNA, equivalent to 25,000 to 35,000 T cell genomes, went into each replicate PCR. The purified libraries were quantified using a Qubit 3.0 fluorometer, sized with a Bioanalyzer 2100, and then quantified again using the KAPA Library Quantification kit. A separate single-read 150-cycle Illumina NextSeq 550 flow cell was used to sequence each immunoSEQ 96-well plate. From the authors' description of their analysis: Because only junctional sequences without quality scores were contained in the immunoSEQ output, filtering matching that applied to full-length reads could not be performed. Sequences were annotated with PyIR, a Python wrapper for IgBLAST v1.9, using IMGT germline references to assign V/J genes and CDR3. Reads were removed for weak V/J assignments (E-value above 1e-6), missing CDR3, stop codons, out-of-frame junctions, or ambiguous translated residues. V3J clonotypes were defined as sequences sharing the same inferred V gene, J gene, and CDR3 amino acid sequence. To compute the percentage overlap between repertoires, the number of shared unique clonotypes was divided by the size of the smaller repertoire. Three approaches were used to assess repertoire richness: RTK rarefaction, the Chao1 estimator, and Recon v2.1 estimates of unobserved clonotypes. OLGA was used to compute generation probabilities for all TCRbeta clonotypes that the gDNA method yielded from a few donors. What TCRdb holds here is the immuneACCESS table cut down to in-frame rearrangements. Part of the clones is not present; checked against another copy, under half of the missing clones reflect an unresolved V gene, and the others are unexplained. V and J calls and clone size are those listed in that table; D and trimming were worked out from the DNA. The sample profile shows around 620,000 clones; 95% of them were found once. The top ten constitute over 0.1% of the sample.

Sequenced: naive CD8+ T cells sorted from blood. Sample cell subset or site, as interpreted from the label and publication: CD45RA+CCR7+. Recombination joined TRBV5-4 with TRBJ1-1; the D gene cannot be resolved reliably. This TCR was recovered from a woman in her thirties in good health. At the DNA level, the sequence is TGTGCCAGCAGCAAGAACACTGAAGCTTTCTTT. Translated, this gives CASSKNTEAFF.